What follows are 24 T cell receptor beta chains derived from one specimen sequenced in a study of shared clonotypes between healthy human individuals. Produced via immunoSEQ multiplex PCR; TCRdb's table is partial and in-frame only. The sample holds some 1.5 million clones; nearly 99% are singletons and the top ten take 0.4% to 0.45%. Source material: naive CD4+ T cells sorted from blood. Specified subset: CD45RA+ positively selected. The receptors were gathered from a man aged 30 to 39 in good health.

CDR3 DNA sequence: TGTGCCAGTAGTATAGACCCTGACAGGGCGGTCCGGAATCAGCCCCAGCATTTT. As protein: CASSIDPDRAVRNQPQHF. V and J are TRBV19 and TRBJ1-5; TRBD1 agrees at 7 bases. With V trimmed by 0 bases and J by 4 bases, 12 bases remained unmatched. Germline V CDR1 and CDR2: LNHDA, SQIVND (reference sequence). CDR3 length equals 18 residues.

This clone was picked up one time. The V gene is TRBV18, the J gene TRBJ1-5, with no clear D. The CDR3 is made up of 13 amino acids. CDR1 and CDR2 (germline): KGHSH, LQKENI. With 6 bases removed from V and 7 bases from J, the gap between germline ends came to 13 bases. The DNA for the CDR3 is TGTGCCAGCTCCGAGCGGAGTGGCCAGCCCCAGCATTTT. As protein: CASSERSGQPQHF. Complete variable domain (other parts from reference TRBV18 and TRBJ1-5): NAGVMQNPRHLVRRRGQEARLRCSPMKGHSHVYWYRQLPEEGLKFMVYLQKENIIDESGMPKERFSAEFPKEGPSILRIQQVVRGDSAAYFCASSERSGQPQHFGDGTRLSIL.

V is TRBV6-5 and J is TRBJ1-5; D is uncertain. Trimming shortened V by 6 bases and J by 9 bases, and 15 bases separated the two germline ends. Per the germline V gene, CDR1 is MNHEY and CDR2 is SVGAGI. There are 13 residues in the CDR3. In nucleotides, the CDR3 is TGTGCCAGCAGCGCCAATGCGGAGCGGCCCCAGCATTTT. Amino acid sequence: CASSANAERPQHF.

The chain uses TRBV21-1 and TRBJ1-4. TRBV21-1 is flagged as a pseudogene. CDR3 size: 12 residues. CDR3 DNA: TGTGCCAGCAGCCGGGGACGGGAAAAACTGTTTTTT. Protein: CASSRGREKLFF.

The genes are TRBV7-2 and TRBJ2-7, with 11 bases that match TRBD1. Germline assignment: CDR1 SGHTA and CDR2 FQGNSA. This CDR3 has 15 residues. J gave up 3 bases and V 5 bases, and 6 bases lay outside the gene matches. In nucleotides, the CDR3 is TGTGCCAGCAGCCCACGGACAGGGGGCGGCTACGAGCAGTACTTC. This sequence encodes CASSPRTGGGYEQYF.

The rearrangement uses TRBV5-1 and TRBJ2-1; weak D call: TRBD1 (6 bases). The V end lost 2 bases, the J end lost 5 bases, and 17 bases lay between the germline ends. CDR1 is SGHRS, CDR2 YFSETQ, per germline. The CDR3 length is 16 residues. The CDR3 region is CASSFARQARNNEQFF. For the CDR3, the DNA is TGCGCCAGCAGCTTCGCGCGACAGGCGCGTAACAATGAGCAGTTCTTC. The variable domain in full, with the rest retrieved from reference TRBV5-1 and TRBJ2-1, is KAGVTQTPRYLIKTRGQQVTLSCSPISGHRSVSWYQQTPGQGLQFLFEYFSETQRNKGNFPGRFSGRQFSNSRSEMNVSTLELGDSALYLCASSFARQARNNEQFFGPGTRLTVL.

The genes are TRBV5-4 and TRBJ2-7; 8 positions match TRBD2. With V trimmed by 4 bases and J by 3 bases, 9 bases remained unmatched. The V gene's germline CDR1 is SGHNT and CDR2 YYREEE (reference sequence). The CDR3 extends over 15 amino acids. CDR3 region: CASSISGTRIYEQYF. The CDR3 DNA is TGTGCCAGCAGCATTAGCGGGACGCGCATCTACGAGCAGTACTTC.

This chain links TRBV29-1 with TRBJ2-3; D is possibly TRBD1 (5 bases). The V end lost 1 base, the J end lost 0 bases, and 8 bases lay between the germline ends. The CDR3 is 14 residues long. From germline, CDR1 is SQVTM and CDR2 ANQGSEA. The CDR3 loop reads CSVEAAGSTDTQYF. CDR3 nucleotide sequence: TGCAGCGTTGAAGCTGCAGGGAGCACAGATACGCAGTATTTT.

This clone was observed a single time. The chain couples TRBV2 to TRBJ2-3; the D call may be TRBD1 or TRBD2 (7 bases each). Germline-derived CDR1 and CDR2 are SNHLY and FYNNEI. The CDR3 sequence is 14 residues long. V lost 7 bases and J lost 6, with 17 bases in between. In DNA form, the CDR3 reads TGTGCCAGCACGTGGGACAGCGGGGCGGATACGCAGTATTTT. Translated: CASTWDSGADTQYF.

The rearrangement uses TRBV7-9 and TRBJ1-2, with 7 bases lining up with TRBD1. V gave up 7 bases and J gave up 5 bases; unmatched junction bases: 10. The CDR3 totals 14 residues. CDR1 SEHNR and CDR2 FQNEAQ come from the germline V gene (reference sequence). The CDR3 sequence: CASNKLGTVYGYTF. CDR3 coding DNA: TGTGCCAGCAACAAGCTGGGGACAGTTTATGGCTACACCTTC. Supplemented by reference TRBV7-9 and TRBJ1-2, the full variable domain reads DTGVSQNPRHKITKRGQNVTFRCDPISEHNRLYWYRQTLGQGPEFLTYFQNEAQLEKSRLLSDRFSAERPKGSFSTLEIQRTEQGDSAMYLCASNKLGTVYGYTFGSGTRLTVV.

V and J are TRBV28 and TRBJ1-2; D is unclear. This CDR3 has 14 amino acids. Between the trimmed V and J ends, which lost 4 bases and 2 bases, there was a span of 11 bases. CDR1 MDHEN and CDR2 SYDVKM come from the germline V gene. This CDR3 is CASSSPGRNYGYTF. The CDR3 DNA reads as TGTGCCAGCAGTTCCCCGGGGAGGAACTATGGCTACACCTTC.

Only one count was recorded for this clone. This rearrangement joins TRBV27 to TRBJ1-5, with 8 positions matching TRBD1. The V segment lost 2 bases and the J segment 4 bases; nucleotides outside the gene matches: 4. CDR3 length: 15 amino acids. Germline V lookup: CDR1 MNHEY, CDR2 SMNVEV (reference sequence). This CDR3 is CASSLEGQGNQPQHF. The CDR3 region has the DNA TGTGCCAGCAGTTTAGAAGGACAGGGTAATCAGCCCCAGCATTTT.

Note on this clone: The same CDR3 also results from other DNA sequences found in this sample. V and J are TRBV5-1 and TRBJ2-5; D uncertain. The CDR3 spans 13 residues. V was cut by 0 bases and J by 3 bases, with 6 bases left in between. CDR1 is SGHRS, CDR2 YFSETQ, per germline. CDR3 loop: CASSLGSEETQYF. CDR3 nucleotides: TGCGCCAGCAGCTTGGGCAGCGAAGAGACCCAGTACTTC.

V and J are TRBV6-1 and TRBJ1-5, with 7 bases matching TRBD1. V gave up 2 bases and J gave up 5 bases; unmatched junction bases: 3. CDR3 length: 14 residues. Germline lookup yields CDR1 MNHNS and CDR2 SASEGT. The CDR3 reads CASSETRGDQPQHF. The CDR3 DNA reads TGTGCCAGCAGTGAAACCAGGGGGGATCAGCCCCAGCATTTT.

About this clone itself: The same CDR3 can be traced to other DNA sequences in this sample. The J gene is TRBJ2-3, the V gene TRBV11-2; D remains ambiguous. The CDR3 sequence is 14 residues long. Between the trimmed V and J ends, which lost 0 bases and 1 base, there was a span of 5 bases. Per the germline V gene, CDR1 is SGHAT and CDR2 is FQNNGV. CDR3 sequence (DNA): TGTGCCAGCAGCTTAGATGGAGGCACAGATACGCAGTATTTT. This translates into CASSLDGGTDTQYF.

As for this clone: The sample holds other DNA sequences that translate to the same CDR3. This sequence joins TRBV5-1 and TRBJ2-1; TRBD1 aligns across 7 bases. J lost 4 bases, V lost 4 bases, and 2 bases had no gene match. The germline gives CDR1 SGHRS, CDR2 YFSETQ. The CDR3 sequence is 13 residues long. The CDR3 protein is CASSLGQYNEQFF. The CDR3 bases are TGCGCCAGCAGCCTGGGACAGTACAATGAGCAGTTCTTC.

The chain carries TRBV5-1 and TRBJ2-2; 10 positions agree with TRBD2. Germline V CDR1 and CDR2: SGHRS, YFSETQ. Germline trimming cut 0 bases from V and 8 bases from J; bases unmatched to any gene: 7. The CDR3 contains 16 residues. The CDR3 coding sequence is TGCGCCAGCAGCTTGGCCCTAGCGGGAGAGTCTGGGGAGCTGTTTTTT. Protein product: CASSLALAGESGELFF.

The chain is built from TRBV19 and TRBJ1-5; TRBD1 is a possible D gene (6 bases). The germline gives CDR1 LNHDA, CDR2 SQIVND (reference sequence). Between the trimmed V and J ends, which lost 5 bases and 1 base, there was a span of 12 bases. The CDR3 is 15 residues long. CDR3 loop: CASSSLTGSNQPQHF. In DNA, the CDR3 is TGTGCCAGTAGTTCCCTCACAGGGAGCAATCAGCCCCAGCATTTT.

J is TRBJ2-7 and V is TRBV5-1; D is possibly TRBD1 (6 bases). With 0 bases removed from V and 2 bases from J, the gap between germline ends came to 12 bases. Per germline, CDR1 SGHRS and CDR2 YFSETQ. The CDR3 spans 15 residues. This chain's CDR3 is CASSLGWGQPYEQYF. CDR3 nucleotide sequence: TGCGCCAGCAGCTTGGGTTGGGGACAACCCTACGAGCAGTACTTC.

A remark on this clone: The identical CDR3 is also encoded by other nucleotide sequences in the sample. The rearrangement uses TRBV18 and TRBJ1-5; maybe TRBD1 (6 bases). V gave up 3 bases and J gave up 7 bases, with 10 bases separating them. The germline V gene has CDR1 KGHSH and CDR2 LQKENI. The CDR3 totals 13 residues. Here the CDR3 DNA reads TGTGCCAGCTCACCGGGGGGCGGACAGCCCCAGCATTTT. Residues: CASSPGGGQPQHF.

The rearrangement links TRBV7-9 to TRBJ1-4, with D possibly being TRBD1 (5 bases). Trimming stripped 5 bases from V and 3 bases from J, with 13 bases between. Germline-derived CDR1 and CDR2 are SEHNR and FQNEAQ (reference sequence). The CDR3 length is 15 residues. CDR3 sequence: CASSPLGRANEKLFF. Here the CDR3 DNA reads TGTGCCAGCAGCCCCCTGGGGCGAGCTAATGAAAAACTGTTTTTT.

The chain has TRBV21-1 and TRBJ2-7; the table gives TRBD2 as D, unverified against the DNA. TRBV21-1 corresponds to a pseudogene. The CDR3 loop spans 17 amino acids. The CDR3 protein is CASRTFTVDGGKYEQYF. In DNA form, the CDR3 reads TGTGCCAGCAGGACATTTACGGTCGATGGGGGGAAATACGAGCAGTACTTC.

The V call is TRBV5-1, the J call TRBJ2-7; no definite D call. The ends were cut back, 3 bases at V and 7 bases at J, with 11 bases in the middle. The CDR3 contains 12 residues. Germline V gene lookup returns CDR1 SGHRS and CDR2 YFSETQ. The CDR3 DNA reads as TGCGCCAGCAGCTCGGGTATCTATGAGCAGTACTTC. This sequence encodes CASSSGIYEQYF.

The CDR3 is CASSFGGLAANRGTGELFF. CDR3 nucleotides: TGTGCCAGCAGCTTTGGCGGACTAGCGGCCAACCGGGGCACCGGGGAGCTGTTTTTT. The rearrangement links TRBV7-9 to TRBJ2-2, with 10 bases that match TRBD2. The V gene's germline CDR1 is SEHNR and CDR2 FQNEAQ (reference sequence). This CDR3 spans 19 amino acids. V lost 3 bases and J lost 4; bases outside the gene matches: 14.